This TCR beta chain was observed in a study of T cells in Graves' hyperthyroidism and ophthalmopathy. CDR1 is SGHTA, CDR2 FQGTGA, per germline. Trimming removed 3 bases from V and 7 bases from J; junction bases left unmatched: 12. CDR3 length equals 17 residues. This clonotype was detected a few times. Using RNA transcripts as the source, TCR beta CDR3 regions were amplified. HTBI primers were used for first-round RT-PCR of the TCR CDR3. TCRdb passed the multiplex PCR reads through MiXCR, listing each CDR3 protein once. The sample lists fewer than 300,000 distinct CDR3 sequences; 20% to 30% were seen once.

The sequence was collected from a man in his forties or fifties with Graves' hyperthyroidism that later progressed to Graves' ophthalmopathy. This rearrangement joins TRBV7-3 to TRBJ2-2, with 9 bases matching TRBD2. The sample was blood. Written as DNA, the CDR3 is TGTGCCAGCAGCTTCGGGCGGGGGGGCCTTCCGAACGGGGAGCTGTTTTTT. This gives the protein CASSFGRGGLPNGELFF.